The present T cell receptor (beta chain) was sequenced within a study of identifying expanded T cells in peripheral blood. Study-wide findings and caveats: Clone count variance between roughly 2-week samples rose with total template count. Over about two and four weeks, about 15 and 19 clones changed, versus roughly 1.1 between replicates.

Healthy donors had no documented immune events, such as infections, while sampled. Notes on this clone: Antigen: not known. The junction does not match germline at one end; this may be a read error.

The repertoire was sequenced with immunoSEQ multiplex PCR; TCRdb's copy has only in-frame clones and lacks some. The table includes 75,000 to 95,000 clones, approximately 90% detected once. Germline V gene data show CDR1 as SGHDN and CDR2 as FVKESK. This CDR3 region has 13 residues. The chain links TRBV14 to TRBJ1-2; D ambiguous. The sample consisted of blood. The receptor's source is a person aged 18 to 70 in good health. CDR3 in amino acids: CASSLYRNFGYTF. CDR3 DNA: TGTGCCAGCAGCCTCTACCGGAACTTTGGCTACACCTTC.